This is a list of T cell receptor beta chains from one sample in a study of T cells in Graves' hyperthyroidism and ophthalmopathy. One entry per CDR3 protein, called by TCRdb with MiXCR from the multiplex PCR reads. The sample holds a few hundred thousand distinct CDR3 sequences; 35% to 55% are singletons and the top ten take under 20%. The sequencing sample was made of peripheral blood or thyroid tissue (not recorded which). The receptors come from an adult woman with Graves' disease, either hyperthyroidism or ophthalmopathy (not recorded which). CDR3s include the opening cysteine and the closing phenylalanine or tryptophan. The order of the fields is J gene, clone size, V gene, CDR3 protein. Rows give clone size only sometimes, using once, few, many, or a class for an expanded clone.

j_call: TRBJ1-2; clone_size: many; v_call: TRBV19; cdr3_aa: CASSRGTVAANYGYTF
j_call: TRBJ1-1; clone_size: .; v_call: TRBV7-6; cdr3_aa: CASSLGTSKLFF
j_call: TRBJ2-5; clone_size: many; v_call: TRBV7-3; cdr3_aa: CASSLFGGLETQYF
j_call: TRBJ1-1; clone_size: many; v_call: TRBV19; cdr3_aa: CASSILGGTEAFF
j_call: TRBJ2-3; clone_size: few; v_call: TRBV10-2; cdr3_aa: CASSRDGADTQYF
j_call: TRBJ2-5; clone_size: .; v_call: TRBV6-6; cdr3_aa: CASSYSGQGRGETQYF
j_call: TRBJ1-1; clone_size: few; v_call: TRBV29-1; cdr3_aa: CSARDGEAFF
j_call: TRBJ1-5; clone_size: .; v_call: TRBV10-3; cdr3_aa: CAIRTAQNQPQHF
j_call: TRBJ2-2; clone_size: .; v_call: TRBV7-2; cdr3_aa: CASSFEGPDTGELFF
j_call: TRBJ1-2; clone_size: many; v_call: TRBV7-2; cdr3_aa: CASSPGQEGGYTF
j_call: TRBJ1-6; clone_size: many; v_call: TRBV6-6; cdr3_aa: CASSRRIKGGANSPLHF
j_call: TRBJ1-4; clone_size: many; v_call: TRBV9; cdr3_aa: CASSVTGVGEKLFF
j_call: TRBJ2-7; clone_size: few; v_call: TRBV5-6; cdr3_aa: CASSWGTGLREQYF
j_call: TRBJ1-2; clone_size: .; v_call: TRBV25-1; cdr3_aa: CASLVAGQNYGYTF
j_call: TRBJ2-2; clone_size: many; v_call: TRBV10-3; cdr3_aa: CAISQRASGSSGELFF
j_call: TRBJ2-7; clone_size: .; v_call: TRBV10-2; cdr3_aa: CASSFPGREQYF
j_call: TRBJ2-7; clone_size: .; v_call: TRBV7-9; cdr3_aa: CAIQTRTSVDGAYEQYF
j_call: TRBJ2-5; clone_size: many; v_call: TRBV4-1; cdr3_aa: CASSQATSATQETQYF
j_call: TRBJ1-5; clone_size: many; v_call: TRBV27; cdr3_aa: CASSRGGGSNQPQHF
j_call: TRBJ2-7; clone_size: few; v_call: TRBV4-1; cdr3_aa: CASSQGTGNYEQYF
j_call: TRBJ1-2; clone_size: .; v_call: TRBV20-1; cdr3_aa: CSARPMDRDGYTF
j_call: TRBJ2-7; clone_size: many; v_call: TRBV29-1; cdr3_aa: CSVAWTGGYEQYF
j_call: TRBJ2-2; clone_size: .; v_call: TRBV24-1; cdr3_aa: CATSDLGGDREVSGELFF
j_call: TRBJ1-1; clone_size: .; v_call: TRBV6-1; cdr3_aa: CAISWSAGTGNTEAFF
j_call: TRBJ2-6; clone_size: few; v_call: TRBV7-9; cdr3_aa: CASSSPGANVLTF
j_call: TRBJ2-2; clone_size: many; v_call: TRBV5-8; cdr3_aa: CASSLGNSFFTGELFF
j_call: TRBJ2-7; clone_size: many; v_call: TRBV4-1; cdr3_aa: CASSRVGTGAGEQYF
j_call: TRBJ2-7; clone_size: many; v_call: TRBV7-2; cdr3_aa: CASRPSRDFYEQYF
j_call: TRBJ1-5; clone_size: once; v_call: TRBV15; cdr3_aa: CATSFITGYLDQPQHF
j_call: TRBJ1-1; clone_size: many; v_call: TRBV19; cdr3_aa: CASSMEGWDGWSEAFF
j_call: TRBJ1-6; clone_size: few; v_call: TRBV7-9; cdr3_aa: CASSEQGYGSPLHF